A selection of T cell receptor beta chains follows, all from one sample in a study of cytomegalovirus exposure and HLA in healthy donors. Clones were sequenced by immunoSEQ multiplex PCR, and TCRdb holds only the in-frame ones, with some missing. The profile shows around 170,000 clones, about 80% of them singletons. Sequencing used PBMCs. These TCRs come from a woman in her forties or fifties in good health and CMV-seropositive. CDR3s include the opening cysteine and the closing phenylalanine or tryptophan. D genes are given only for firm matches. Size values are once, few and many counts, or a class for expanded clones, and some rows have none.

j_gene | v_gene | abundance | d_gene | CDR3aa | CDR3nt
TRBJ1-2 | TRBV4-3 | . | . | CASSQDQGGRYGYTF | TGCGCCAGCAGCCAAGACCAAGGGGGTCGGTATGGCTACACCTTC
TRBJ2-3 | TRBV7-2 | . | . | CASSLNRHTDTQYF | TGTGCCAGCAGCTTAAACAGACACACAGATACGCAGTATTTT
TRBJ1-5 | TRBV4-1 | . | TRBD1 | CASSQAGPGGYNQPQHF | TGCGCCAGCAGCCAAGCCGGACCAGGGGGGTACAATCAGCCCCAGCATTTT
TRBJ1-5 | TRBV6-6 | . | . | CASSSSGGNQPQHF | TGTGCCAGCAGTTCATCAGGGGGCAATCAGCCCCAGCATTTT
TRBJ1-1 | TRBV18 | . | TRBD1 | CASSLRGQINTEAFF | TGTGCCAGCTCACTAAGGGGACAGATAAACACTGAAGCTTTCTTT
TRBJ2-2 | TRBV11-2 | . | . | CASSLVPGTGELFF | TGTGCCAGCAGCTTAGTGCCGGGAACCGGGGAGCTGTTTTTT
TRBJ2-5 | TRBV14 | . | . | CASSPRGSETQYF | TGTGCCAGCAGTCCAAGAGGATCTGAGACCCAGTACTTC
TRBJ1-2 | TRBV7-2 | once | . | CASSLWSGYTF | TGTGCCAGCAGCTTATGGAGTGGCTACACCTTC
TRBJ1-1 | TRBV5-1 | . | . | CASSLGADGEAFF | TGCGCCAGCAGCTTGGGGGCTGACGGAGAAGCTTTCTTT
TRBJ2-7 | TRBV19 | . | . | CASNQGLHIPNEQYF | TGTGCCAGTAATCAGGGACTGCACATTCCCAACGAGCAGTACTTC
TRBJ2-1 | TRBV7-3 | . | TRBD2 | CASSLLAGAPNEQFF | TGTGCCAGCAGCTTACTAGCGGGGGCCCCCAATGAGCAGTTCTTC
TRBJ2-3 | TRBV7-3 | . | . | CASSLTLAGTDTQYF | TGTGCCAGCAGCTTAACGTTGGCGGGCACAGATACGCAGTATTTT
TRBJ1-4 | TRBV7-2 | . | TRBD1 | CASTSDRGQMFF | TGTGCCAGCACCTCGGACAGGGGGCAGATGTTTTTT
TRBJ1-2 | TRBV5-1 | . | TRBD1 | CASSLYRGNYGYTF | TGCGCCAGCAGCTTATACAGGGGGAACTATGGCTACACCTTC
TRBJ1-4 | TRBV2 | . | . | CASSEWRQTYEKLFF | TGTGCCAGCAGTGAATGGCGGCAGACCTATGAAAAACTGTTTTTT
TRBJ2-1 | TRBV11-1 | . | TRBD2 | CASSPVLGGGYNEQFF | TGTGCCAGCAGCCCAGTTCTGGGCGGGGGGTACAATGAGCAGTTCTTC
TRBJ2-3 | TRBV4-1 | . | TRBD2 | CASSHRRSRGTDTQYF | TGCGCCAGCAGCCACCGAAGGTCGCGGGGGACAGATACGCAGTATTTT
TRBJ2-7 | TRBV4-3 | few | TRBD1 | CASSQDPQGAYEQYF | TGCGCCAGCAGCCAAGATCCCCAGGGGGCCTACGAGCAGTACTTC
TRBJ1-2 | TRBV4-3 | . | TRBD1 | CASSSQGASLGYTF | TGCGCCAGCAGCTCTCAGGGGGCGTCGCTCGGCTACACCTTC
TRBJ1-1 | TRBV19 | . | . | CASSIGAVLNTEAFF | TGTGCCAGTAGTATAGGTGCAGTTCTTAACACTGAAGCTTTCTTT
TRBJ2-7 | TRBV27 | few | . | CASSFRVRNEQYF | TGTGCCAGCAGTTTCCGGGTTCGGAACGAGCAGTACTTC
TRBJ1-2 | TRBV7-9 | . | . | CSSSLEPYGYTF | TGTTCCAGCAGCTTAGAGCCCTATGGCTACACCTTC
TRBJ2-3 | TRBV11-1 | . | . | CASSPSPGSVADTQYF | TGTGCCAGCAGCCCCAGCCCAGGCTCCGTAGCAGATACGCAGTATTTT
TRBJ2-7 | TRBV19 | . | TRBD1 | CASSLGQGPRLSSYEQYF | TGTGCCAGTAGTCTGGGACAGGGCCCCCGCTTGTCCTCCTACGAGCAGTACTTC
TRBJ1-2 | TRBV18 | . | TRBD1 | CASSRTGANYGYTF | TGTGCCAGCTCACGTACAGGGGCTAACTATGGCTACACCTTC
TRBJ1-2 | TRBV28 | . | . | CASRQVMYGYTF | TGTGCCAGCAGACAGGTTATGTATGGCTACACCTTC
TRBJ1-1 | TRBV28 | . | . | CASSRRGGYAFF | TGTGCCAGCAGCCGAAGGGGGGGTTACGCTTTCTTT
TRBJ2-3 | TRBV28 | . | TRBD1 | CASSLIGRDRETDTQYF | TGTGCCAGCAGTTTAATTGGTCGGGACAGGGAGACAGATACGCAGTATTTT
TRBJ1-2 | TRBV4-2 | . | . | CASSQGRQGYGYTF | TGTGCCAGCAGCCAAGGTAGGCAGGGCTATGGCTACACCTTC
TRBJ1-1 | TRBV25-1 | . | . | CASSRGGKSGTEAFF | TGTGCCAGCAGTAGGGGGGGCAAGTCGGGCACTGAAGCTTTCTTT
TRBJ2-7 | TRBV7-2 | once | TRBD1 | CASSLDKGQGRYEQYF | TGTGCCAGCAGCTTAGATAAAGGACAGGGTCGGTACGAGCAGTACTTC
TRBJ2-7 | TRBV27 | . | . | CASSFSLPSYEQYF | TGTGCCAGCAGTTTTAGCCTCCCGAGCTACGAGCAGTACTTC
TRBJ2-7 | TRBV7-2 | once | TRBD2 | CASSTWRAGGNSYEQYF | TGTGCCAGCAGCACTTGGAGGGCGGGAGGCAACTCCTACGAGCAGTACTTC
TRBJ1-6 | TRBV10-3 | few | TRBD1 | CAISELGQNSPLHF | TGTGCCATCAGTGAATTGGGACAGAATTCACCCCTCCACTTT
TRBJ1-6 | TRBV11-1 | . | . | CASSLGQHNSPLHF | TGTGCCAGCAGCTTAGGACAGCATAATTCACCCCTCCACTTT
TRBJ1-2 | TRBV5-1 | . | TRBD1 | CASRTGTGGEDTF | TGCGCCAGCAGGACCGGGACAGGGGGCGAAGACACCTTC
TRBJ2-3 | TRBV4-2 | . | . | CASRERQDSTDTQYF | TGTGCCAGCAGGGAAAGACAGGACAGCACAGATACGCAGTATTTT
TRBJ2-7 | TRBV28 | . | . | CASRRGGPMSSYEQYF | TGTGCCAGCAGAAGGGGGGGGCCGATGAGCTCCTACGAGCAGTACTTC
TRBJ1-1 | TRBV29-1 | few | TRBD1 | CSAGQGVNTEAFF | TGCAGCGCCGGACAGGGGGTGAACACTGAAGCTTTCTTT
TRBJ2-5 | TRBV18 | . | TRBD2 | CASSPTSGSFVQETQYF | TGTGCCAGCTCACCAACTAGCGGGAGCTTTGTACAAGAGACCCAGTACTTC
TRBJ2-5 | TRBV5-4 | . | . | CASSTDRKETQYF | TGTGCCAGCAGTACGGACAGAAAAGAGACCCAGTACTTC
TRBJ1-1 | TRBV28 | . | . | CASQVATGLFTEAFF | TGTGCCAGCCAAGTCGCTACAGGGTTGTTCACTGAAGCTTTCTTT
TRBJ1-2 | TRBV6-6 | . | . | CASSYSRQGPNYGYTF | TGTGCCAGCAGTTACTCGCGGCAGGGCCCTAACTATGGCTACACCTTC
TRBJ2-2 | TRBV2 | . | . | CASSVQGRDTGELFF | TGTGCCAGCAGTGTGCAGGGGAGGGACACCGGGGAGCTGTTTTTT
TRBJ1-1 | TRBV6-6 | . | . | CASSYQGSTEAFF | TGTGCCAGCAGTTATCAGGGCAGCACTGAAGCTTTCTTT
TRBJ1-2 | TRBV5-4 | . | . | CASSWDPGRTGYGYTF | TGTGCCAGCAGCTGGGACCCAGGGAGGACCGGCTATGGCTACACCTTC
TRBJ1-6 | TRBV7-9 | . | . | CASSLGLQGTPLHF | TGTGCCAGCAGCTTAGGCCTACAGGGTACACCCCTCCACTTT
TRBJ2-1 | TRBV7-2 | . | TRBD2 | CASSRTISGEASYNEQFF | TGTGCCAGCAGCCGTACCATTAGCGGGGAGGCCTCCTACAATGAGCAGTTCTTC
TRBJ2-2 | TRBV9 | . | TRBD2 | CATAPGGPTGELFF | TGTGCCACCGCGCCGGGGGGGCCAACCGGGGAGCTGTTTTTT
TRBJ1-1 | TRBV5-5 | . | . | CASSLGPGTNTEAFF | TGTGCCAGCAGCCTTGGTCCGGGAACGAACACTGAAGCTTTCTTT
TRBJ2-2 | TRBV18 | once | . | CASSLDRRQNTGELFF | TGTGCCAGCTCACTAGACCGCCGACAGAACACCGGGGAGCTGTTTTTT
TRBJ2-4 | TRBV19 | once | TRBD1 | CASTQSPGQGEEAKNIQYF | TGTGCCAGCACCCAATCGCCGGGACAGGGTGAGGAGGCCAAAAACATTCAGTACTTC
TRBJ1-4 | TRBV10-3 | . | . | CAISATNEKLFF | TGTGCCATTTCTGCAACTAATGAAAAACTGTTTTTT
TRBJ2-1 | TRBV11-1 | few | TRBD1 | CASSLDRDRVAYNEQFF | TGTGCCAGCAGCTTAGACCGGGACAGGGTTGCCTACAATGAGCAGTTCTTC